This TCR beta chain was captured by sequencing in a study of OX40 agonist ivuxolimab in advanced cancers. Study information: Across the patients, intravenous ivuxolimab was delivered every 2 weeks at 0.01 to 10 mg/kg. Two patients with cutaneous melanoma and one with hepatocellular carcinoma, three in total, showed partial responses.

Assay: immunoSEQ multiplex PCR; the TCRdb copy retains only in-frame clones and omits some. This sample has tens of thousands of clones, with approximately 90% found just once. The CDR3 is made up of 13 amino acids. Trimming shortened V by 4 bases and J by 7 bases, and 11 bases separated the two germline ends. Germline V gene lookup returns CDR1 SGHRS and CDR2 YFSETQ. This clone has just a few counts. The chain combines TRBV5-1 with TRBJ1-4; D not certain. The material was CD4+ or CD8+ T cells sorted from blood, obtained in a trial of the OX40 agonist ivuxolimab. This clonotype originated in an adult with an advanced solid tumor such as melanoma, head and neck, liver or kidney cancer. The CDR3 DNA follows: TGCGCCAGCAGCCTTACCCCGGGTGAAAAACTGTTTTTT. Its translation is CASSLTPGEKLFF.